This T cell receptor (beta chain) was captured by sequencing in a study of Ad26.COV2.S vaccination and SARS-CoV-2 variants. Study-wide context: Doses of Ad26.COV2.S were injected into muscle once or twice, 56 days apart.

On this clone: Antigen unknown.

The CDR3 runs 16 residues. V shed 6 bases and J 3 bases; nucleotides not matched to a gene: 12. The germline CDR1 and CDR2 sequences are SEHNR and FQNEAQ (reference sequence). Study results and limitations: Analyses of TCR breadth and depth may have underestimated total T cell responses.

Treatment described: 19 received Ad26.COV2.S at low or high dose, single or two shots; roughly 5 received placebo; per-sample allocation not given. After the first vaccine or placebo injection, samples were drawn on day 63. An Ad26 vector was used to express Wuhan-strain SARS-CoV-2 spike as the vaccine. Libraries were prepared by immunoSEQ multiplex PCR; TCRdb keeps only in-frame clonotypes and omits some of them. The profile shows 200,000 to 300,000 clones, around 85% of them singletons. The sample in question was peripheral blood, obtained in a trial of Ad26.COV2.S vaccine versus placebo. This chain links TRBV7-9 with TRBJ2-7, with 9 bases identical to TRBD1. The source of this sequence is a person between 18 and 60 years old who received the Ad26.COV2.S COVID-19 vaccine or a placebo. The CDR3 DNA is TGTGCCAGCAGTTTGACCTCGGGACAGGGTCTCTACGAGCAGTACTTC. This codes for CASSLTSGQGLYEQYF.